This T cell receptor (beta chain) was captured in a study of blood T cell repertoires in COVID-19. Study-wide background: Whether acute or convalescent, the COVID-19 samples came from the United States, Italy and Spain.

CDR3 size: 13 residues. V lost 6 bases, J lost 9 bases, and 15 bases lay in between. Germline V CDR1 and CDR2: LGHDT, YNNKEL (reference sequence). Using immunoSEQ multiplex PCR, the repertoire was profiled, and TCRdb retains in-frame clones only, with some absent. There are 250,000 to 350,000 clones in the sample; approximately 89% occur only once, and under 15% lies in the top ten. The clonotype was recovered from a woman aged 60-70 years with acute or convalescent COVID-19. V and J are TRBV3-1 (or the pseudogene TRBV3-2) and TRBJ2-1, with D possibly matching TRBD1 (5 bases). The sequenced sample consisted of peripheral blood. DNA of the CDR3: TGTGCCAGCAGGAATCCAGGGTCGGGTGAGCAGTTCTTC. Translation gives CASRNPGSGEQFF.